Below, 28 T cell receptor beta chains from the same sample are listed, as sequenced in a study of spatial heterogeneity in lung cancer. Regarding time point: blood at routine non-recurrence follow-up after resection. TCRdb passed the 5' RACE reads through MiXCR, listing each CDR3 protein once. The sample lists approximately 17,000 distinct CDR3 sequences, about 20% occurring once. The sequenced sample was PBMCs, obtained at follow-up. All receptors derive from a male donor with early-stage non-small cell lung cancer.

This clonotype was counted only a few times. The chain has TRBV29-1 and TRBJ2-7, with a weak D call TRBD1 (6 bases). Germline V gene sequence: CDR1 SQVTM, CDR2 ANQGSEA. The CDR3 sequence is 15 residues long. Trimming stripped 1 base from V and 0 bases from J, with 13 bases between. CDR3 protein: CSVEGTAQSSYEQYF. The DNA of the CDR3 is TGCAGCGTTGAAGGGACAGCGCAGAGCTCCTACGAGCAGTACTTC.

In its sample, this clonotype was seen many times. This chain uses TRBV6-1 with TRBJ2-5; TRBD1 matches at 9 bases. This CDR3 is built from 14 residues. CDR1 MNHNS and CDR2 SASEGT come from the germline V gene. V was clipped by 6 bases and J by 3 bases; unmatched bases: 5. CDR3 amino acids: CASRVRDREETQYF. The DNA of the CDR3 is TGTGCCAGCAGGGTCCGGGACAGGGAAGAGACCCAGTACTTC.

The sample holds many counts of this clonotype. The chain has TRBV5-1 and TRBJ2-2, with 9 bases aligning to TRBD1. The CDR3 totals 15 residues. Germline CDR1 and CDR2: SGHRS and YFSETQ. The V segment lost 3 bases and the J segment 3 bases; nucleotides outside the gene matches: 3. The CDR3 reads CASSSQGAYTGELFF. The CDR3 DNA sequence: TGCGCCAGCAGCTCACAGGGGGCCTACACCGGGGAGCTGTTTTTT.

The chain uses TRBV12-5 and TRBJ2-3, with D hard to call. This CDR3 region has 13 residues. The germline V gene encodes CDR1 LGHNT and CDR2 FRNRAP. Deletions cut 4 bases from V and 1 base from J, with 6 bases between. CDR3 sequence (DNA): TGTGCTAGTGGTTCTAGGGGCACAGATACGCAGTATTTT. Its translation: CASGSRGTDTQYF. Complete variable domain (other parts from reference TRBV12-5 and TRBJ2-3): DARVTQTPRHKVTEMGQEVTMRCQPILGHNTVFWYRQTMMQGLELLAYFRNRAPLDDSGMPKDRFSAEMPDATLATLKIQPSEPRDSAVYFCASGSRGTDTQYFGPGTRLTVL.

Relative to its sample, this clonotype is medium-sized. The rearrangement uses TRBV2 and TRBJ1-4, with D possibly matching TRBD1 (5 bases). CDR1 and CDR2 from the germline V gene are SNHLY and FYNNEI. The CDR3 runs to 14 residues. The germline V and J ends were trimmed by 2 bases and 7 bases, with 11 bases remaining between them. The CDR3 protein is CASSEIQGAEKLFF. DNA for the CDR3: TGTGCCAGCAGTGAAATTCAGGGCGCTGAAAAACTGTTTTTT.

This clonotype was seen ten or more times. The CDR3 DNA sequence: TGTGCCTCCCCCTGCTTCGATGGCTACACCTTC. Translated: CASPCFDGYTF. This chain links TRBV27 with TRBJ1-2; D uncertain. This CDR3 has 11 residues. V was pared by 11 bases and J by 6 bases, with 13 bases between. The germline CDR1 and CDR2 sequences are MNHEY and SMNVEV (reference sequence).

This clonotype is termed medium-sized. The chain uses TRBV5-4 and TRBJ2-7, with 8 bases identical to TRBD2. The germline gives CDR1 SGHNT, CDR2 YYREEE (reference sequence). This CDR3 has 15 residues. The ends lost 4 bases at V and 4 bases at J; junction bases unmatched: 10. The CDR3 sequence: CASSQELAEEYEQYF. Here the CDR3 DNA reads TGTGCCAGCAGCCAGGAACTAGCGGAGGAATACGAGCAGTACTTC.

This clonotype was picked up many times. The chain links TRBV11-2 to TRBJ2-7; 10 nucleotides match TRBD1. The V and J ends lost 6 bases and 0 bases, in that order; junction bases with no gene match: 8. The germline gives CDR1 SGHAT, CDR2 FQNNGV. This CDR3 region has 16 residues. The chain's CDR3 is CASRRPGQGSSYEQYF. CDR3 nucleotides: TGTGCCAGCAGGCGGCCGGGACAGGGGAGCTCCTACGAGCAGTACTTC.

This clonotype has a count of ten or more. The J gene is TRBJ1-1, the V gene TRBV7-2; D remains unclear. CDR3 length: 14 residues. The V and J ends lost 5 bases and 0 bases respectively, with 10 bases between them. Per germline, CDR1 SGHTA and CDR2 FQGNSA. This CDR3 is CASSPLQMNTEAFF. DNA for the CDR3: TGTGCCAGCAGCCCACTTCAGATGAACACTGAAGCTTTCTTT.

The chain employs TRBV5-1 and TRBJ2-3, with D perhaps TRBD1 (6 bases). CDR1 is SGHRS and CDR2 is YFSETQ in the germline V gene. V was clipped by 2 bases and J by 6 bases, with 13 bases between them. The CDR3 covers 14 residues. For the CDR3, the DNA is TGCGCCAGCAGCTTTGCGCAGGGGACGGATACGCAGTATTTT. Its translation: CASSFAQGTDTQYF.

This clonotype was recorded a few times. This rearrangement joins TRBV29-1 to TRBJ2-3; D is ambiguous. The CDR3 length is 14 residues. Trimming stripped 4 bases from V and 6 bases from J, with 17 bases between. Germline V gives CDR1 SQVTM, CDR2 ANQGSEA. CDR3 DNA sequence: TGCAGCGTTGCACGACCCGGAAGACCGGATACGCAGTATTTT. Translated, it gives CSVARPGRPDTQYF.

The chain links TRBV11-2 to TRBJ1-1; no definite D call. This CDR3 contains 15 residues. With 1 base removed from V and 4 bases from J, the gap between germline ends came to 13 bases. Germline V gives CDR1 SGHAT, CDR2 FQNNGV. CDR3 nucleotides: TGTGCCAGCAGCTTAGTAAGCAGAATGGGCACTGAAGCTTTCTTT. Protein sequence: CASSLVSRMGTEAFF.

This CDR3 reads CSAREGGDGYTF. CDR3 DNA: TGCAGTGCTAGAGAGGGGGGAGATGGCTACACCTTC. The chain links TRBV20-1 to TRBJ1-2, with D perhaps matching TRBD1 (5 bases). Germline assignment: CDR1 DFQATT and CDR2 SNEGSKA (reference sequence). V was pared by 0 bases and J by 6 bases, with 8 bases between. The CDR3 runs 12 residues.

V and J are TRBV28 and TRBJ1-1; unclear D gene. The CDR3 spans 12 residues. CDR1 is MDHEN, CDR2 SYDVKM, per germline. The V gene lost 3 bases and the J gene lost 9 bases, with 11 bases spanning the gap. The DNA of the CDR3 is TGTGCCAGCAGTTTTGGAACAGCAAAAGCTTTCTTT. Protein: CASSFGTAKAFF.

The chain recombines TRBV7-9 with TRBJ1-1; 7 bases align to TRBD1. There are 16 residues in the CDR3. Per the germline V gene, CDR1 is SEHNR and CDR2 is FQNEAQ (reference sequence). The ends lost 3 bases at V and 3 bases at J; junction bases unmatched: 10. The CDR3 DNA reads as TGTGCCAGCAGCTTTGAGGGGGCGGTTTCGGACACTGAAGCTTTCTTT. Encoded protein: CASSFEGAVSDTEAFF.

This clonotype was seen at least ten times. The gene calls are TRBV2 and TRBJ2-3; 8 bases align to TRBD1. Germline loops: CDR1 SNHLY, CDR2 FYNNEI. After removal of 6 bases from V and 3 bases from J, the junction contained 8 bases not matched to a gene. This CDR3 has 15 residues. The CDR3: CASSAGQVFTDTQYF. Here the CDR3 DNA reads TGTGCCAGCAGCGCGGGACAGGTTTTTACAGATACGCAGTATTTT.

The chain recombines TRBV29-1 with TRBJ2-3; D is possibly TRBD2 (5 bases). Trimming shortened V by 4 bases and J by 8 bases, and 10 bases separated the two germline ends. The germline gives CDR1 SQVTM, CDR2 ANQGSEA. The CDR3 consists of 11 residues. Here the CDR3 reads CSVVARVTQYF. The DNA for the CDR3 is TGCAGCGTTGTGGCGAGGGTTACGCAGTATTTT.

This clonotype was seen just once. V and J are TRBV7-6 and TRBJ2-3; TRBD2 agrees at 7 bases. This CDR3 has 17 residues. The germline gives CDR1 SGHVS, CDR2 FNYEAQ. J was trimmed by 5 bases and V by 1 base; bases with no gene match: 12. Here the CDR3 reads CASSLGGTTQRGDTQYF. In DNA, the CDR3 is TGTGCCAGCAGCTTAGGGGGGACTACCCAGAGGGGAGATACGCAGTATTTT.

This clonotype was recorded many times. The chain recombines TRBV9 with TRBJ2-2, with D possibly TRBD1 on 6 matching bases. Germline V gene lookup returns CDR1 SGDLS and CDR2 YYNGEE. V was clipped by 4 bases and J by 7 bases, with 17 bases between them. This CDR3 contains 15 residues. Here the CDR3 DNA reads TGTGCCAGCAGCCAGGGGCAGGGGTCAGGCGGGGAGCTGTTTTTT. Translating gives CASSQGQGSGGELFF.

This clonotype was counted at least ten times. The J gene is TRBJ2-7, the V gene TRBV9, with TRBD1 matching over 12 bases. The CDR3 loop spans 14 amino acids. Germline CDR1 reads SGDLS; CDR2 reads YYNGEE. V gave up 2 bases and J gave up 6 bases; unmatched junction bases: 3. DNA for the CDR3: TGTGCCAGCAGCGTTGGGACAGGGGGCGGCGAGCAGTACTTC. Its protein product is CASSVGTGGGEQYF.

This clonotype appeared many times. V usage is TRBV7-6 and J usage is TRBJ1-4, with D perhaps matching TRBD1 (6 bases). CDR1 is SGHVS, CDR2 FNYEAQ, per germline. The CDR3 is 14 amino acids. V was trimmed by 4 bases and J by 3 bases, leaving 9 bases between them. Written as DNA, the CDR3 is TGTGCCAGCAGCTGGGACAAACCTAATGAAAAACTGTTTTTT. It codes for CASSWDKPNEKLFF.

This clonotype came up a few times. The rearrangement uses TRBV5-1 and TRBJ2-3, with D unclear. The CDR3 sequence is 12 residues long. The ends were cut back, 0 bases at V and 8 bases at J, with 7 bases in the middle. Germline V lookup: CDR1 SGHRS, CDR2 YFSETQ. This CDR3 reads CASSLERGTQYF. CDR3 coding DNA: TGCGCCAGCAGCTTGGAGAGAGGTACGCAGTATTTT. Supplemented by reference TRBV5-1 and TRBJ2-3, the full variable domain reads KAGVTQTPRYLIKTRGQQVTLSCSPISGHRSVSWYQQTPGQGLQFLFEYFSETQRNKGNFPGRFSGRQFSNSRSEMNVSTLELGDSALYLCASSLERGTQYFGPGTRLTVL.

In this sample, this clonotype turned up a few times. The chain couples TRBV6-1 to TRBJ1-5; 12 positions match TRBD1. J was trimmed by 6 bases and V by 7 bases; bases with no gene match: 13. Germline V gene lookup returns CDR1 MNHNS and CDR2 SASEGT. The CDR3 is 17 residues long. CDR3 nucleotides: TGTGCCAGCACGGGACAGGGGGCTCTCCCCTCGGGTCAGCCCCAGCATTTT. It is translated as CASTGQGALPSGQPQHF.

At least ten counts were recorded for this clonotype. The rearrangement uses TRBV9 and TRBJ2-1, with TRBD2 matching over 15 bases. The junction had 2 bases not matched to a gene; V was cut back by 3 bases and J by 7 bases. Germline V CDR1 and CDR2: SGDLS, YYNGEE. This CDR3 comprises 15 residues. Here the CDR3 DNA reads TGTGCCAGCAGCGCAGGGACTAGCGGGGGGAATGAGCAGTTCTTC. As protein: CASSAGTSGGNEQFF.

In DNA, the CDR3 is TGCAGTGCTAGGACTTACGGGGGCCTGGATGAGCAGTTCTTC. It specifies CSARTYGGLDEQFF. V gene TRBV20-1 combines with J gene TRBJ2-1; D could derive from TRBD1 or TRBD2 (6 bases each). V was trimmed by 3 bases and J by 8 bases, leaving 17 bases between them. The germline gives CDR1 DFQATT, CDR2 SNEGSKA (reference sequence). This CDR3 is 14 amino acids long.

Relative to its sample, this clonotype is medium-sized (0.01 to 0.1%). The chain has TRBV3-1 and TRBJ2-5; 8 positions agree with TRBD1. Germline CDR1 reads LGHDT; CDR2 reads YNNKEL (reference sequence). Germline trimming cut 6 bases from V and 1 base from J; bases unmatched to any gene: 7. This CDR3 comprises 15 residues. CDR3 DNA: TGTGCCAGCAGACACAGGGGGTGGTTCCAAGAGACCCAGTACTTC. Its translation is CASRHRGWFQETQYF.

The sample holds a few counts of this clonotype. The chain recombines TRBV6-5 with TRBJ2-3; 8 nucleotides agree with TRBD1. The germline V gene encodes CDR1 MNHEY and CDR2 SVGAGI. Unmatched junction bases numbered 12, after V lost 0 bases and J lost 4 bases. The CDR3 runs 18 residues. In DNA form, the CDR3 reads TGTGCCAGCAGTTACTCCGGGACAGGAGTAATTTATCCAGATACGCAGTATTTT. Translated: CASSYSGTGVIYPDTQYF.

This clonotype was observed a few times. V is TRBV4-1 and J is TRBJ2-3; D perhaps matches TRBD1 (7 bases). CDR3 size: 17 residues. The germline V gene has CDR1 MGHRA and CDR2 YSYEKL. With 0 bases removed from V and 3 bases from J, the gap between germline ends came to 16 bases. The CDR3 region is CASSQEKGGGLTDTQYF. The CDR3 DNA is TGCGCCAGCAGCCAAGAAAAAGGAGGGGGCCTTACAGATACGCAGTATTTT.